The 8 T cell receptor beta chains below were found in one sample sequenced in a study of technical replicates of blood from a few donors. Profiling relied on immunoSEQ multiplex PCR, and the TCRdb table lists in-frame clones only, not all of them. The table records tens of thousands of clones, about 96% of them present only once. Input material: T cells isolated from PBMCs. These receptors were taken from a human donor in good health.

The chain employs TRBV5-4 and TRBJ2-1; 9 nucleotides agree with TRBD2. J gave up 9 bases and V 3 bases, and 10 bases lay outside the gene matches. Germline CDR1 SGHNT, CDR2 YYREEE (reference sequence). This CDR3 region has 15 residues. As DNA, the CDR3 is TGTGCCAGCAGCTCAGGGACTAGCTGGAAAGGTGAGCAGTTCTTC. Its translation is CASSSGTSWKGEQFF.

The chain joins TRBV5-4 to TRBJ2-7; TRBD2 might be the D (6 bases). The V gene's germline CDR1 is SGHNT and CDR2 YYREEE (reference sequence). This CDR3 contains 15 residues. Trimming left V 4 bases short and J 0 bases short, with 14 bases between. The CDR3, as DNA: TGTGCCAGCAGCGTTAGCGGAGGACTCTCCTACGAGCAGTACTTC. It codes for CASSVSGGLSYEQYF.

The chain is built from TRBV4-1 and TRBJ2-3, with D perhaps matching TRBD2 (5 bases). The V end was cut by 0 bases, the J end by 1 base, with 11 bases between. CDR1 and CDR2 (germline): MGHRA, YSYEKL. This CDR3 is 16 amino acids long. The CDR3 bases are TGCGCCAGCAGCCAAGAACTGGCGGGTGGCACAGATACGCAGTATTTT. It yields the protein CASSQELAGGTDTQYF.

This clone was found once. This chain uses TRBV10-3 with TRBJ1-3; 7 nucleotides align to TRBD1. Germline V lookup: CDR1 ENHRY, CDR2 SYGVKD. The CDR3 contains 15 residues. J was trimmed by 0 bases and V by 4 bases; bases with no gene match: 3. DNA of the CDR3: TGTGCCATCAGTGGCGACAGGGACTCTGGAAACACCATATATTTT. Translated: CAISGDRDSGNTIYF.

This chain uses TRBV10-3 with TRBJ2-2; 8 nucleotides align to TRBD1. V was clipped by 10 bases and J by 7 bases; unmatched bases: 11. The CDR3 extends over 14 amino acids. Per the germline V gene, CDR1 is ENHRY and CDR2 is SYGVKD. CDR3 DNA sequence: TGTGCCACCGAAACTGGACAGGGTCACGGGGAGCTGTTTTTT. Protein: CATETGQGHGELFF.

The chain recombines TRBV4-1 with TRBJ2-1; the D is unclear. Germline V gives CDR1 MGHRA, CDR2 YSYEKL. CDR3 size: 14 residues. V lost 1 base and J lost 4, with 8 bases in between. Here the CDR3 reads CASSQGQDYNEQFF. CDR3 DNA: TGCGCCAGCAGCCAAGGACAAGATTACAATGAGCAGTTCTTC.

The rearrangement uses TRBV9 and TRBJ1-3; no definite D call. Germline loops: CDR1 SGDLS, CDR2 YYNGEE. This CDR3 is built from 13 residues. Trimming removed 7 bases from V and 0 bases from J, with 8 bases in between. CDR3 bases: TGTGCCAGCTCTACCTACTCTGGAAACACCATATATTTT. Translating it yields CASSTYSGNTIYF. Looking up the rest from reference TRBV9 and TRBJ1-3 gives the full variable domain: DSGVTQTPKHLITATGQRVTLRCSPRSGDLSVYWYQQSLDQGLQFLIQYYNGEERAKGNILERFSAQQFPDLHSELNLSSLELGDSALYFCASSTYSGNTIYFGEGSWLTVV.

J is TRBJ2-1 and V is TRBV5-4, with 13 bases matching TRBD2. Per the germline V gene, CDR1 is SGHNT and CDR2 is YYREEE (reference sequence). Losses at the gene ends were 4 bases for V and 12 bases for J; bases not matched to a gene: 4. The CDR3 runs to 13 residues. For the CDR3, the DNA is TGTGCCAGCAGCCCGGGACTAGCGGGATTGCAGTTCTTC. Amino acid sequence: CASSPGLAGLQFF.